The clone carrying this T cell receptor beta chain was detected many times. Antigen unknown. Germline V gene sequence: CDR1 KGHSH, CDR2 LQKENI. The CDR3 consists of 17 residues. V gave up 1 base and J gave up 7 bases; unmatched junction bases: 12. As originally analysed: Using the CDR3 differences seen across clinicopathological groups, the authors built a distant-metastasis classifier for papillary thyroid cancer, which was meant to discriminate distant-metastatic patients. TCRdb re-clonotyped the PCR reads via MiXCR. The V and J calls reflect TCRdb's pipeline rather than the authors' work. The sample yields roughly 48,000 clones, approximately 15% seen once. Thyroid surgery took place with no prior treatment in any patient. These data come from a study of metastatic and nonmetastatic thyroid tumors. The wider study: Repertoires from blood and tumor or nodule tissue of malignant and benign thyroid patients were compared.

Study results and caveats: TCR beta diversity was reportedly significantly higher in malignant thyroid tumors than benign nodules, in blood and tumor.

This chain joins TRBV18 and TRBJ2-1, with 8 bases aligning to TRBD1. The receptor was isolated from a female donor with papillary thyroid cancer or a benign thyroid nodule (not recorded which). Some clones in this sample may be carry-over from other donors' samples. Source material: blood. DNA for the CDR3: TGTGCCAGCTCACCACAAAGGTGGCAGGGGGCGAGGAATGAGCAGTTCTTC. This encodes CASSPQRWQGARNEQFF.